The next 5 T cell receptor beta chains were all read from a single sample in a study of blood T cell repertoires in COVID-19. Only in-frame clones appear in the TCRdb table, and some are missing; sequencing was by immunoSEQ multiplex PCR. This table holds tens of thousands of clones, about 75% found once. The material sequenced was PBMCs or T cells enriched from blood (not recorded which). The receptors stem from a woman aged 55-69 years who had been exposed to COVID-19.

J is TRBJ2-5 and V is TRBV9; D gene uncertain. There are 14 residues in the CDR3. Germline loops: CDR1 SGDLS, CDR2 YYNGEE. The ends were cut back, 0 bases at V and 1 base at J, with 7 bases in the middle. Here the CDR3 reads CASSVGAFQETQYF. DNA for the CDR3: TGTGCCAGCAGCGTAGGAGCTTTCCAAGAGACCCAGTACTTC.

The chain employs TRBV24-1 and TRBJ1-2; TRBD1 matches 7 bases. The germline V gene encodes CDR1 KGHDR and CDR2 SFDVKD. The V gene end was trimmed by 9 bases and the J gene end by 8 bases; junction bases not matched to a gene: 11. The CDR3 spans 13 residues. The CDR3 reads CATSFGQAGGYTF. CDR3 coding DNA: TGTGCCACCTCATTCGGACAGGCAGGCGGCTACACCTTC.

In DNA, the CDR3 is TGCAGCGACAGGGGGCAGAATGAGCAGTTCTTC. Amino acid sequence: CSDRGQNEQFF. The rearrangement links TRBV29-1 to TRBJ2-1; 9 nucleotides align to TRBD1. V shed 7 bases, J shed 7 bases, and the junction held 2 bases outside the gene matches. This CDR3 is built from 11 residues. CDR1 and CDR2 from the germline V gene are SQVTM and ANQGSEA.

The chain is built from TRBV7-2 and TRBJ2-2, with unresolved D. V shed 1 base and J shed 12 bases, with 9 bases lying between them. The CDR3 runs to 12 residues. CDR1 is SGHTA, CDR2 FQGNSA, per germline. The CDR3, as DNA: TGTGCCAGCAGCTTAGGTTTTGACAAGCTGTTTTTT. Translated, it gives CASSLGFDKLFF.

V is TRBV6-1 and J is TRBJ2-2; 9 bases match TRBD1. This CDR3 is 17 amino acids long. Per the germline V gene, CDR1 is MNHNS and CDR2 is SASEGT. With 2 bases clipped from V and 6 bases from J, the junction kept 10 bases outside the gene matches. CDR3 loop: CASSETLGTGPAGELFF. The DNA of the CDR3 is TGTGCCAGCAGTGAAACCCTCGGGACAGGGCCGGCCGGGGAGCTGTTTTTT.